The 27 T cell receptor beta chains below come from one sample, sequenced in a study of T cell changes during pregnancy in multiple sclerosis. Profiled with immunoSEQ multiplex PCR; TCRdb holds only in-frame clones, not every one. The table has 40,000 to 60,000 clones, over 80% seen once. Material: CD4+ T cells from peripheral blood mononuclear cells, obtained in the third trimester of pregnancy. All receptors derive from a female donor with multiple sclerosis, enrolled in a pregnancy study.

The genes are TRBV7-2 and TRBJ1-1, with D tentatively TRBD1 (5 bases). From germline, CDR1 is SGHTA and CDR2 FQGNSA. The CDR3 covers 13 residues. Trimming took off 3 bases at V and 7 bases at J, with 12 bases between the two ends. The CDR3 protein is CASSLGGIYEAFF. The CDR3 bases are TGTGCCAGCAGCTTGGGGGGAATCTATGAAGCTTTCTTT. Supplemented by reference TRBV7-2 and TRBJ1-1, the full variable domain reads GAGVSQSPSNKVTEKGKDVELRCDPISGHTALYWYRQSLGQGLEFLIYFQGNSAPDKSGLPSDRFSAERTGGSVSTLTIQRTQQEDSAVYLCASSLGGIYEAFFGQGTRLTVV.

The chain carries TRBV29-1 and TRBJ2-7, with D maybe TRBD1 (5 bases). The V end lost 5 bases, the J end lost 7 bases, and 15 bases lay between the germline ends. There are 12 residues in the CDR3. Germline-derived CDR1 and CDR2 are SQVTM and ANQGSEA. The CDR3, as DNA: TGCAGCGTTATTAAAGGGGTAGAAGAGCAGTACTTC. This encodes CSVIKGVEEQYF.

The rearrangement links TRBV18 to TRBJ2-3, with 8 bases fitting TRBD2. The CDR3 runs 16 residues. The ends lost 6 bases at V and 6 bases at J; junction bases unmatched: 14. Germline V CDR1 and CDR2: KGHSH, LQKENI. In DNA, the CDR3 is TGTGCCAGCTCTCAACGAGCGGGGGTGGCATCGGATACGCAGTATTTT. Translated: CASSQRAGVASDTQYF.

This clone has a handful of counts. The chain carries TRBV19 and TRBJ1-2; D perhaps matches TRBD1 (5 bases). This CDR3 contains 15 residues. V shed 3 bases and J shed 5 bases, with 16 bases lying between them. CDR1 is LNHDA, CDR2 SQIVND, per germline (reference sequence). CDR3 DNA: TGTGCCAGTAGTATTGTGACAGTAGCAATTTATGGCTACACCTTC. Amino acid sequence: CASSIVTVAIYGYTF. Using reference TRBV19 and TRBJ1-2 for the parts outside the CDR3, the full variable domain is DGGITQSPKYLFRKEGQNVTLSCEQNLNHDAMYWYRQDPGQGLRLIYYSQIVNDFQKGDIAEGYSVSREKKESFPLTVTSAQKNPTAFYLCASSIVTVAIYGYTFGSGTRLTVV.

This sequence joins TRBV4-3 and TRBJ2-7; tentatively, D is TRBD1 (6 bases). The CDR3 loop spans 15 amino acids. The ends were cut back, 3 bases at V and 1 base at J, with 13 bases in the middle. Germline V lookup: CDR1 LGHNA, CDR2 YSLEER. The CDR3 loop reads CASSQGAVRSYEQYF. DNA of the CDR3: TGCGCCAGCAGCCAGGGGGCCGTAAGATCCTACGAGCAGTACTTC.

The gene calls are TRBV2 and TRBJ2-2, with 8 bases identical to TRBD1. Germline assignment: CDR1 SNHLY and CDR2 FYNNEI. Trimming cost V 5 bases and J 4 bases; bases outside gene matches: 6. The CDR3 is 15 amino acids. The CDR3 loop is CASSWDRPSTGELFF. DNA of the CDR3: TGTGCCAGCAGTTGGGACAGGCCATCCACCGGGGAGCTGTTTTTT.

In this sample, this clone turned up once. The rearrangement uses TRBV5-4 and TRBJ2-5; a weak D match, TRBD2 (6 bases). There are 14 residues in the CDR3. Deletions cut 3 bases from V and 4 bases from J, with 13 bases between. Germline V gene lookup returns CDR1 SGHNT and CDR2 YYREEE (reference sequence). Written as DNA, the CDR3 is TGTGCCAGCAGCTCGGGGGTCGGGCCAGAGACCCAGTACTTC. Its protein is CASSSGVGPETQYF.

The chain couples TRBV9 to TRBJ1-1, with 11 positions matching TRBD1. This CDR3 has 16 residues. J lost 4 bases, V lost 3 bases, and 8 bases had no gene match. The germline V gene encodes CDR1 SGDLS and CDR2 YYNGEE. CDR3 in DNA: TGTGCCAGCAGCGGAGATTCCGGGACAGGGGGCACTGAAGCTTTCTTT. It translates to CASSGDSGTGGTEAFF.

The chain is built from TRBV21-1 and TRBJ2-7; the D segment call TRBD1 is taken from the table without a DNA check. TRBV21-1 is deemed a pseudogene. This CDR3 contains 15 residues. CDR3 amino acids: CASSPPRDTPYEQYF. The CDR3 coding sequence is TGTGCCAGCAGCCCTCCCCGGGACACCCCCTACGAGCAGTACTTC.

This chain joins TRBV7-9 and TRBJ1-5; D is uncertain. V lost 2 bases and J 2 bases, leaving 10 bases between the germline ends. From germline, CDR1 is SEHNR and CDR2 FQNEAQ (reference sequence). The CDR3 loop spans 15 amino acids. CDR3 sequence (DNA): TGTGCCAGCAGCTTATTCGGGGAAGGCAATCAGCCCCAGCATTTT. Residues: CASSLFGEGNQPQHF.

The gene calls are TRBV7-8 and TRBJ1-5; the match to TRBD1 covers 9 bases. CDR3 size: 18 residues. The germline V gene has CDR1 SGHVS and CDR2 FQNEAQ. V lost 5 bases to trimming and J lost 6 bases; unmatched junction nucleotides: 17. For the CDR3, the DNA is TGTGCCAGCAGCCGACTTCCGGGACAGGGAGGGAAGGGTCAGCCCCAGCATTTT. Its protein is CASSRLPGQGGKGQPQHF.

V usage is TRBV5-6 and J usage is TRBJ1-2, with D possibly TRBD1 on 5 matching bases. Germline V gene data show CDR1 as SGHDT and CDR2 as YYEEEE. Deletions cut 0 bases from V and 8 bases from J, with 8 bases between. This CDR3 comprises 12 residues. The CDR3 coding sequence is TGTGCCAGCAGCTTGGGGGGGGAAGGCTACACCTTC. This codes for CASSLGGEGYTF.

The V gene is TRBV29-1, the J gene TRBJ1-2; D is unclear. V lost 3 bases to trimming and J lost 4 bases, with 9 bases between them. The germline gives CDR1 SQVTM, CDR2 ANQGSEA. The CDR3 loop spans 12 amino acids. This CDR3 is CSVEPRTYGYTF. The CDR3 coding sequence is TGCAGCGTTGAGCCGCGAACCTATGGCTACACCTTC.

The chain couples TRBV7-8 to TRBJ2-7; a possible D gene is TRBD2 (6 bases). Germline V lookup: CDR1 SGHVS, CDR2 FQNEAQ. Trimming cost V 5 bases and J 2 bases, with 10 bases left between them. CDR3 length equals 13 residues. The CDR3 loop reads CASSRGSTYEQYF. DNA of the CDR3: TGTGCCAGCAGCCGGGGGAGCACCTACGAGCAGTACTTC.

This chain links TRBV7-8 with TRBJ2-1, with 8 bases identical to TRBD1. The CDR3 runs to 15 residues. V shed 2 bases and J 5 bases; nucleotides not matched to a gene: 5. Germline CDR1 SGHVS, CDR2 FQNEAQ. The CDR3 sequence is CASSLQGARNNEQFF. The DNA for the CDR3 is TGTGCCAGCAGCTTACAGGGGGCGCGAAACAATGAGCAGTTCTTC. The full variable domain, completed using reference TRBV7-8 and TRBJ2-1, is GAGVSQSPRYKVAKRGQDVALRCDPISGHVSLFWYQQALGQGPEFLTYFQNEAQLDKSGLPSDRFFAERPEGSVSTLKIQRTQQEDSAVYLCASSLQGARNNEQFFGPGTRLTVL.

This clone was detected once. This chain connects TRBV2 to TRBJ1-6, with 7 bases lining up with TRBD1. This CDR3 contains 16 residues. V shed 6 bases, J shed 6 bases, and the junction held 11 bases outside the gene matches. Germline CDR1 reads SNHLY; CDR2 reads FYNNEI. The CDR3 region is CASRVPQGIGNSPLHF. The CDR3 nucleotides read TGTGCCAGCAGGGTACCACAGGGGATAGGTAATTCACCCCTCCACTTT.

This clone was picked up one time. The chain carries TRBV5-1 and TRBJ1-1; 8 nucleotides agree with TRBD1. V trimming: 0 bases; J trimming: 1 base; junction bases outside the gene matches: 5. CDR3 length: 16 amino acids. CDR1 SGHRS and CDR2 YFSETQ come from the germline V gene. The CDR3 bases are TGCGCCAGCAGCTTGGAGGGGACAGGCCGGAACACTGAAGCTTTCTTT. It is translated as CASSLEGTGRNTEAFF.

This clone was counted once. V gene TRBV7-2 combines with J gene TRBJ2-7; 7 bases line up with TRBD2. This CDR3 region has 16 residues. Germline values: CDR1 SGHTA, CDR2 FQGNSA. Trimming removed 3 bases from V and 5 bases from J; junction bases left unmatched: 13. The CDR3 DNA is TGTGCCAGCAGCTTCTTCGGGGAGGGGCAAGTCGACGAGCAGTACTTC. Translation: CASSFFGEGQVDEQYF.

The genes are TRBV19 and TRBJ2-2; tentatively, D is TRBD2 (6 bases). The CDR3 covers 15 residues. The germline gives CDR1 LNHDA, CDR2 SQIVND (reference sequence). The V end was cut by 1 base, the J end by 7 bases, with 13 bases between. The CDR3 sequence is CASSIVRRRDGELFF. CDR3 nucleotides: TGTGCCAGTAGTATAGTAAGACGGAGGGACGGGGAGCTGTTTTTT.

The chain links TRBV5-6 to TRBJ1-3, with 9 bases matching TRBD1. The V segment lost 5 bases and the J segment 0 bases; nucleotides outside the gene matches: 9. Looked up from germline, CDR1 is SGHDT and CDR2 is YYEEEE. The CDR3 loop spans 17 amino acids. This CDR3 reads CASSLGQGLPSGNTIYF. The CDR3 DNA reads TGTGCCAGCAGTCTCGGACAGGGGCTTCCCTCTGGAAACACCATATATTTT.

The chain employs TRBV6-1 and TRBJ1-5; TRBD1 aligns across 7 bases. The CDR3 spans 15 residues. Germline values: CDR1 MNHNS, CDR2 SASEGT. After removal of 9 bases from V and 4 bases from J, the junction contained 12 bases not matched to a gene. CDR3 residues: CASSKGDRTNQPQHF. DNA of the CDR3: TGTGCCAGTTCGAAGGGGGACAGAACAAATCAGCCCCAGCATTTT.

The CDR3 is CASSGVGADTQYF. CDR3 nucleotides: TGTGCCAGCAGTGGCGTAGGGGCAGATACGCAGTATTTT. J is TRBJ2-3 and V is TRBV25-1, with a weak D call TRBD1 (5 bases). Trimming shortened V by 4 bases and J by 4 bases, and 9 bases separated the two germline ends. CDR1 and CDR2 (germline): MGHDK, SYGVNS. The CDR3 is made up of 13 amino acids.

The chain recombines TRBV7-2 with TRBJ1-4, with a possible D match to TRBD1 (5 bases). CDR1 and CDR2 (germline): SGHTA, FQGNSA. This CDR3 spans 14 amino acids. V was clipped by 5 bases and J by 8 bases, with 15 bases between them. The chain's CDR3 is CASSPGGEGEKLFF. Here the CDR3 DNA reads TGTGCCAGCAGCCCGGGGGGAGAGGGCGAAAAACTGTTTTTT.

This chain joins TRBV6-6 and TRBJ2-2, with D maybe TRBD1 (8 bases). The CDR3 runs 14 residues. Germline assignment: CDR1 MNHNY and CDR2 SVGAGI (reference sequence). Deletions cut 7 bases from V and 3 bases from J, with 12 bases between. The CDR3 DNA follows: TGTGCCAGCAAAACAGGGGGGGACACCGGGGAGCTGTTTTTT. Its translation: CASKTGGDTGELFF.

V gene TRBV10-3 combines with J gene TRBJ1-2, with D hard to call. Trimming took off 6 bases at V and 2 bases at J, with 19 bases between the two ends. This CDR3 contains 16 residues. Germline-derived CDR1 and CDR2 are ENHRY and SYGVKD. The CDR3 DNA follows: TGTGCCATCAGATCCCTGGTCCAGGTCCCCAACTATGGCTACACCTTC. It yields the protein CAIRSLVQVPNYGYTF.

This clone was counted a single time. The rearrangement joins TRBV18 to TRBJ1-2, with 9 bases aligning to TRBD1. With V trimmed by 3 bases and J by 0 bases, 8 bases remained unmatched. Germline V gene lookup returns CDR1 KGHSH and CDR2 LQKENI. The CDR3 has 17 amino acids. The CDR3 loop reads CASSPQDRGQANYGYTF. Here the CDR3 DNA reads TGTGCCAGCTCACCCCAGGACAGGGGTCAGGCTAACTATGGCTACACCTTC.

The DNA of the CDR3 is TGTGCCAGCAGCTTTCAACAGGGATGGAACACCGGGGAGCTGTTTTTT. Amino acids: CASSFQQGWNTGELFF. V usage is TRBV5-5 and J usage is TRBJ2-2, with D possibly matching TRBD1 (6 bases). Trimming pared 2 bases from V and 1 base from J, leaving 12 bases between. This CDR3 comprises 16 residues. Germline assignment: CDR1 SGHKS and CDR2 YYEKEE (reference sequence).